This is a list of T cell receptor beta chains from one sample in a study of shared T cell receptors in the human thymus. Sequenced by immunoSEQ multiplex PCR; TCRdb stores in-frame clones only, minus some. The repertoire holds some 760,000 clones, 70% to 90% seen once, with more than 0.008% in the top ten. A further study also used this sample, focusing on human thymus T cells.

The material sequenced was thymocytes. All receptors derive from a girl under three years old with a congenital heart defect. CDR3s leave out the opening cysteine and the closing phenylalanine or tryptophan.

cdr3_aa	v_call	j_call
ASSLRGLAGAFGDTQY	TRBV5-1	TRBJ2-3
ASSLFGRSYGYT	TRBV28	TRBJ1-2
ASSWTQRCYHYEQY	TRBV28	TRBJ2-7
ASSLVREPHHYEQY	TRBV5-1	TRBJ2-7
ASGDRSGGRKYNEQF	TRBV7-9	TRBJ2-1
ATSTWDSHSGANVLT	TRBV15	TRBJ2-6
ASAAGAREKLF	TRBV2	TRBJ1-4
ASKYWAGGEVDTEAF	TRBV10-2	TRBJ1-1
ASSHGRRWVFDSEAF	TRBV4-2	TRBJ1-1
ASSSVGLAGGSNTGELF	TRBV5-5	TRBJ2-2
ASSLGPRDREERDTEAF	TRBV28	TRBJ1-1
SVLPGLGSNEQF	TRBV29-1	TRBJ2-1
ASSQAPLQRGGYEQF	TRBV4-3	TRBJ2-1
ATSRDADSVNTEAF	TRBV15	TRBJ1-1
ASSVGGRGKSADTQY	TRBV9	TRBJ2-3
ASSSVTGTSGANEQF	TRBV5-1	TRBJ2-1
ASSSTLGLPKSTDTQY	TRBV11-2	TRBJ2-3
ASSSDTSGNTIY	TRBV5-1	TRBJ1-3
ASSYGPSRIHGQY	TRBV6-6	TRBJ2-7
ASRKTKGLFNYGYT	TRBV19	TRBJ1-2
ASSHRDRGREQY	TRBV11-2	TRBJ2-7
ASSLFGRDYGYT	TRBV28	TRBJ1-2
ASSLRGIDRRTGADTQY	TRBV5-6	TRBJ2-3